This is a list of T cell receptor beta chains from one sample in a study of blood T cell repertoires in COVID-19. Generated by immunoSEQ multiplex PCR, the TCRdb table keeps only in-frame clones and is missing some. The sample lists about 150,000 clones, 85% occurring once. Sequences were obtained from peripheral blood. The receptors here all came from a woman older than 75 with COVID-19, enrolled during active disease. Both conserved end residues are trimmed from each CDR3. Each record gives: V gene, D gene, CDR3 protein. A D gene is named only where the DNA matches it firmly.

>TRBV6-5|-
ASERRGSGLF
>TRBV9|TRBD2
ASSPWGGGNEQF
>TRBV7-8|-
ASSSPGGFNQPQH
>TRBV6-4|-
ASSDGRDGQPQH
>TRBV3-1/TRBV3-2|-
ASSRRGAVGYT
>TRBV6-5|-
ASRTPNTGELF
>TRBV29-1|-
SVLQGGEKLF
>TRBV2|-
AGTRTVNTGELF
>TRBV5-1|-
ASSQLEGSDTQY
>TRBV10-3|-
AISEFGVTAGGYT
>TRBV19|-
ASSITSTLTGSNGYT
>TRBV7-9|-
ASRKQGEGNSPLH
>TRBV15|TRBD2
ATSRDPPGTSGRGGEQY
>TRBV2|TRBD2
ASRPGTSGRYTGELF
>TRBV6-5|-
ASREGRGRDTQY
>TRBV27|TRBD2
ASSLRGTSYNEQF
>TRBV6-5|TRBD1
ASSYVGGTVEAF
>TRBV5-1|-
ASREDTEAF
>TRBV21-1|-
ASSNSPGQDSNQPQH
>TRBV5-1|-
ASSLGGALATNEKLF
>TRBV5-1|-
ASSFLPGGQMNTEAF
>TRBV7-3|-
ASSSDPTGLGNEQF
>TRBV4-2|TRBD1
ASSQTTGGQPQH
>TRBV19|-
ASSIFRGDNYGYT
>TRBV2|-
ASSERSGANVLT
>TRBV2|TRBD1
ASSTGAGTGVPGYGYT
>TRBV5-6|TRBD1
ASRRTGVTEAF
>TRBV5-4|-
ASSQHRVDGYT
>TRBV7-9|TRBD1
ASSLGKTGDNEKLF
>TRBV4-2|-
ASSQDLAATNEKLF
>TRBV7-2|-
ASSVDRISPYEQY
>TRBV9|-
ASSVQGGGNTIY
>TRBV7-9|TRBD1
ASSLATGAGNTIY
>TRBV11-2|-
ASSLDPGEGRDTQY
>TRBV11-2|-
ASSLGNRGTYEQY
>TRBV11-3|TRBD1
ASSLGTGAVTGELF
>TRBV7-3|TRBD2
ASSSGETSGPSGQF
>TRBV7-2|-
ASSRVAVYEQY
>TRBV9|-
ASSVGQTYGYT
>TRBV3-1/TRBV3-2|-
ASSPPLHRGGDEQY
>TRBV5-1|-
ASSERGARGQPQH
>TRBV5-4|TRBD1
ASSLEKGASSNYGYT
>TRBV28|TRBD1
AGQESNTGELF
>TRBV9|-
ASSGVGGSGNTIY
>TRBV6-5|TRBD2
ASSYSAGTSHNEQF
>TRBV6-6|-
ASSSSANEKLF
>TRBV6-5|-
ASSKGASPNTQY
>TRBV11-2|TRBD2
ASERGGRTSGNEQF
>TRBV2|-
ASRAGRENTIY
>TRBV19|-
ASGYKQPQH
>TRBV7-9|-
ASSPRTGSNEQF
>TRBV2|-
ASHAYNEQF
>TRBV2|-
ASLFDGQNQPQH
>TRBV29-1|-
SVEGPSLNTEAF
>TRBV19|-
ASSRTLWQPQH
>TRBV9|-
ASSEDGGTPLH
>TRBV11-3|-
ASSLAGEPDTQY
>TRBV11-2|-
ASSLGSGLLPETQY
>TRBV2|TRBD1
ASSRQGEDIQY
>TRBV9|TRBD1
ASSVKGQTNTEAF